A selection of T cell receptor beta chains follows, all from one sample in a study of cytomegalovirus exposure and HLA in healthy donors. Sequencing was performed with immunoSEQ multiplex PCR; in TCRdb, only in-frame clones are kept and a portion is missing. The sample lists around 150,000 clones; 65% to 90% were seen once. Sample: PBMCs. Receptors were obtained from a woman aged 18-29 years in good health and CMV-seronegative. CDR3s include the opening cysteine and the closing phenylalanine or tryptophan. A D gene is named only where the DNA matches it firmly.

D gene	V gene	J gene	CDR3 protein
NA	TRBV21-1	TRBJ2-3	CASSKAGVSTDTQYF
NA	TRBV4-1	TRBJ1-1	CASSQGGSEAFF
TRBD2	TRBV25-1	TRBJ2-2	CASSDGGAAGELFF
TRBD1	TRBV7-9	TRBJ1-2	CASSLDGTGSGYTF
NA	TRBV7-9	TRBJ2-3	CASSLLGARTDTQYF
NA	TRBV5-6	TRBJ2-2	CASSVNRVYATGELFF
NA	TRBV25-1	TRBJ2-3	CASSQADTQYF
TRBD2	TRBV4-1	TRBJ2-2	CASSQRAGSGMGTGELFF
NA	TRBV18	TRBJ2-1	CASSPLTGSYNEQFF
NA	TRBV12-5	TRBJ2-5	CASAEETQYF
NA	TRBV30	TRBJ1-1	CAWSWGLRGTEAFF
TRBD2	TRBV9	TRBJ2-7	CASSRGTSGSYEQYF
TRBD2	TRBV5-1	TRBJ2-1	CASSLASGSYNEQFF
NA	TRBV11-2	TRBJ2-1	CASSSTRQSSYNEQFF
NA	TRBV15	TRBJ2-1	CATSRDRERNEQFF
TRBD1	TRBV6-5	TRBJ2-1	CASSYSGTGIYNEQFF
NA	TRBV28	TRBJ1-2	CASSFWEERTQVGYTF
TRBD1	TRBV27	TRBJ2-7	CASSLRDSYEQYF
TRBD2	TRBV18	TRBJ2-3	CASSPSSGPTDTQYF
NA	TRBV6-5	TRBJ2-3	CASSYSRPRGTDTQYF
NA	TRBV18	TRBJ1-2	CASSPDRVNYGYTF
TRBD1	TRBV10-3	TRBJ2-7	CATRQGTLSYEQYF
TRBD1	TRBV19	TRBJ2-7	CASSRRGQGSYEQYF
NA	TRBV14	TRBJ2-2	CASSPLLGSNTGELFF
TRBD2	TRBV7-6	TRBJ2-1	CASSLEVSGNYNEQFF
NA	TRBV6-5	TRBJ1-2	CASSYSVQDYGYTF
TRBD1	TRBV5-1	TRBJ2-7	CASTGTGTSEQYF
TRBD2	TRBV6-1	NA	CASQLAGSYEQYF
TRBD2	TRBV7-9	TRBJ2-5	CASRTSGLVEQYF
TRBD1	TRBV5-1	TRBJ1-4	CASSLDGRGLEKLFF
NA	TRBV4-1	TRBJ2-7	CASSRRRREHYEQYF
TRBD1	TRBV7-2	TRBJ1-1	CASSFGQGDEAFF
TRBD2	TRBV5-1	TRBJ2-7	CASRGTSGYEQYF
NA	TRBV28	TRBJ2-5	CASSLYTGGEQETQYF
NA	TRBV19	TRBJ1-1	CASRDTLNTEAFF